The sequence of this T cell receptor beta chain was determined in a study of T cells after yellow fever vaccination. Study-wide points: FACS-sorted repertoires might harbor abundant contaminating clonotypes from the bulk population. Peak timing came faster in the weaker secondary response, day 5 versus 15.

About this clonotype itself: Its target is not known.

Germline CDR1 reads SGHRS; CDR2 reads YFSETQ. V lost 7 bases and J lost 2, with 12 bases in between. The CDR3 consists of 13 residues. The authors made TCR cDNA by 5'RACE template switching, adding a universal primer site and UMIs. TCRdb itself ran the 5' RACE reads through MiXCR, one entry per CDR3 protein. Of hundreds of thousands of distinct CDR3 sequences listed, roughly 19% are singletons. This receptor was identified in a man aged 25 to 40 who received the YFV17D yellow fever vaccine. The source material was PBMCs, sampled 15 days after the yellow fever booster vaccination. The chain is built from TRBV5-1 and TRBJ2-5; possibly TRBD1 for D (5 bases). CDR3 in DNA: TGCGCCAGCTCAAGTAGACAGCAAGAGACCCAGTACTTC. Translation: CASSSRQQETQYF.